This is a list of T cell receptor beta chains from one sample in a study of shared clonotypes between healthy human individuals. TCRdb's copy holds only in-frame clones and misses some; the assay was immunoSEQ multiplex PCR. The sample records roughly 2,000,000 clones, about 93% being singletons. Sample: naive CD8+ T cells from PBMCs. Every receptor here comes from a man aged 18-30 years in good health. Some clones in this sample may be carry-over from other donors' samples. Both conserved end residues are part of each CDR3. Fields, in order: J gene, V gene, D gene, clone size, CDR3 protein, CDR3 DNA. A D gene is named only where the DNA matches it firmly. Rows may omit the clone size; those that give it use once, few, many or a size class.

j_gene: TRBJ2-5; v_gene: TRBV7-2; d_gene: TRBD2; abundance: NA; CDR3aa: CASSLAGEGIQETQYF; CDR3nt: TGTGCCAGCAGCTTAGCGGGGGAGGGGATCCAAGAGACCCAGTACTTC
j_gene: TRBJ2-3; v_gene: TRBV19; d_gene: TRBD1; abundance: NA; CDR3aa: CATRVRTGATDTQYF; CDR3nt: TGTGCCACCAGAGTTCGGACAGGAGCCACAGATACGCAGTATTTT
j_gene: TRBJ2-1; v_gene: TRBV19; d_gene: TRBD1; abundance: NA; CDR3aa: CASSTPHRGGGDEQFF; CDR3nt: TGTGCCAGTAGTACGCCCCACAGGGGCGGCGGCGATGAGCAGTTCTTC
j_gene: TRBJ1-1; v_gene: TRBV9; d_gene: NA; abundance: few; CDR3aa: CASSVGGTPNTEAFF; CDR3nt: TGTGCCAGCAGCGTAGGAGGGACACCCAACACTGAAGCTTTCTTT
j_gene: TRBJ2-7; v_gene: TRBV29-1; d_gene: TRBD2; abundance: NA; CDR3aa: CSVTSGQGGAYEQYF; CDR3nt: TGCAGCGTTACTAGCGGCCAAGGGGGGGCCTACGAGCAGTACTTC
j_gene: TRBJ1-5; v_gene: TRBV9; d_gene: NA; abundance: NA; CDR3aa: CASSASGTQPQHF; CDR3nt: TGTGCCAGCAGCGCTAGTGGTACTCAGCCCCAGCATTTT
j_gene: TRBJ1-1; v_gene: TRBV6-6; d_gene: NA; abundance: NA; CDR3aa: CASSYGTVNTEAFF; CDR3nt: TGTGCCAGCAGTTACGGCACCGTGAACACTGAAGCTTTCTTT
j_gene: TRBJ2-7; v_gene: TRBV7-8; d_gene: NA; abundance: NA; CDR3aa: CASSLYGVIYEQYF; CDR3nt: TGTGCCAGCAGCTTATATGGGGTGATCTACGAGCAGTACTTC
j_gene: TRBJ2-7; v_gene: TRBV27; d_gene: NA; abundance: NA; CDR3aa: CASSPGSSYEQYF; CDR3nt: TGTGCCAGCAGCCCCGGATCCTCCTACGAGCAGTACTTC
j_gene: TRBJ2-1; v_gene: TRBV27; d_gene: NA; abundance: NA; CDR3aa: CASSLKGRDYNEQFF; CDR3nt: TGTGCCAGCAGTTTAAAGGGCCGAGACTACAATGAGCAGTTCTTC
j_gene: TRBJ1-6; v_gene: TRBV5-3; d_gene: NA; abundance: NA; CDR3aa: CARPSRVQGSIYDSPLHF; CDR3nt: TGTGCCAGACCAAGTCGGGTACAGGGCTCCATATATGATTCACCCCTCCACTTT
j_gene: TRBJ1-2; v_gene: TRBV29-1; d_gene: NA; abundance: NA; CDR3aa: CSVDTPRPGYTF; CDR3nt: TGCAGCGTTGATACCCCTCGACCCGGCTACACCTTC
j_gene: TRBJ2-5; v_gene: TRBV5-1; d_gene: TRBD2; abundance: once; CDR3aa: CASSQGERERGVWETQYF; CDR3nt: TGCGCCAGCAGCCAGGGAGAGCGGGAGCGAGGGGTATGGGAGACCCAGTACTTC
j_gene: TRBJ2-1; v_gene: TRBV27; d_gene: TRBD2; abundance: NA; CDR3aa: CASSGTSGNEQFF; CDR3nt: TGTGCCAGCAGTGGGACTAGCGGCAATGAGCAGTTCTTC
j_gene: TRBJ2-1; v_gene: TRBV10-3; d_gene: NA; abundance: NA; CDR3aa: CAISEVLHNEQFF; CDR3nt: TGTGCCATCAGTGAGGTTCTCCACAATGAGCAGTTCTTC
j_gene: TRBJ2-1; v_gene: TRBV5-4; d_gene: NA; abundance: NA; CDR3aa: CASSEDFQYNEQFF; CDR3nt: TGTGCCAGCAGTGAAGACTTTCAATACAATGAGCAGTTCTTC
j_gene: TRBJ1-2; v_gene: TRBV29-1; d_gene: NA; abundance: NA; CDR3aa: CSVEPRDSPAYGYTF; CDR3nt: TGCAGCGTTGAGCCCCGGGACTCCCCAGCATATGGCTACACCTTC
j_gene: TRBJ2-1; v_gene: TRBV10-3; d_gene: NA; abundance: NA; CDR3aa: CAISESRADEQFF; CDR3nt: TGTGCCATCAGTGAGTCGAGGGCGGACGAGCAGTTCTTC
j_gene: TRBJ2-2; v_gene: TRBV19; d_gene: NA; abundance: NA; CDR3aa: CASREGTGELFF; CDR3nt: TGTGCCAGTAGAGAGGGAACCGGGGAGCTGTTTTTT
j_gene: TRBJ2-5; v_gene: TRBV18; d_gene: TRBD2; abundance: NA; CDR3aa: CASSQPGLAGGIFKETQYF; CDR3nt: TGTGCCAGCTCACAACCAGGACTAGCGGGAGGTATTTTTAAAGAGACCCAGTACTTC
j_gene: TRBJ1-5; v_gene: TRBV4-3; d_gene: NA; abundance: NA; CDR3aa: CASSQDGGKSRQPQHF; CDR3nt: TGCGCCAGCAGCCAAGATGGAGGGAAAAGTCGACAGCCCCAGCATTTT
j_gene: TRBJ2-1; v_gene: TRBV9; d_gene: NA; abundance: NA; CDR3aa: CASSPSPALTNEQFF; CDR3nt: TGTGCCAGCAGCCCAAGTCCGGCCCTTACTAATGAGCAGTTCTTC
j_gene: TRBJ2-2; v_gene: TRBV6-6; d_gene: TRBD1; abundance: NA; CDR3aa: CASSYSPTGGSGELFF; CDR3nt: TGTGCCAGCAGTTACTCGCCGACAGGGGGCTCCGGGGAGCTGTTTTTT
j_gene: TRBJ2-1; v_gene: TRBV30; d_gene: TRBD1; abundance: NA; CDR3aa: CAWSVGTGSNNEQFF; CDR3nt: TGTGCCTGGAGTGTCGGGACAGGGAGTAACAATGAGCAGTTCTTC
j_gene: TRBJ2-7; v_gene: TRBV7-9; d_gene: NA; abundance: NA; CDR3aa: CASSLTLGSYEQYF; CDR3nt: TGTGCCAGCAGCTTAACGTTAGGGTCCTACGAGCAGTACTTC
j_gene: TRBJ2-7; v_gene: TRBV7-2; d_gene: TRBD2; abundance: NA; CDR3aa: CASSLGAGDYEQYF; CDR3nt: TGTGCCAGCAGCTTAGGGGCGGGAGACTACGAGCAGTACTTC
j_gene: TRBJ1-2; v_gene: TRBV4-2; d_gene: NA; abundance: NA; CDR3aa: CASSQVGAGYGYTF; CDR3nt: TGTGCCAGCAGCCAAGTGGGGGCTGGCTATGGCTACACCTTC